These T cell receptor beta chains were read from a single sample in a study of cytomegalovirus exposure and HLA in healthy donors. Measured with immunoSEQ multiplex PCR; TCRdb has only the in-frame clones, and not every one. Here the sample spans 120,000 to 150,000 clones, around 88% being singletons. The sequencing input was PBMCs. Receptor source: a woman between 18 and 29 years old in good health and CMV-seropositive. CDR3s include the opening cysteine and the closing phenylalanine or tryptophan. A D gene is named only where the DNA matches it firmly. Size values are once, few and many counts, or a class for expanded clones, and some rows have none.

clone_size d_call j_call v_call cdr3_aa cdr3_nt
few TRBD1 TRBJ2-1 TRBV4-3 CASSQDSGQIYNEQFF TGCGCCAGCAGCCAAGACTCGGGACAGATCTACAATGAGCAGTTCTTC
. TRBD2 TRBJ2-3 TRBV19 CASSHSGRLADTQYF TGTGCCAGTAGTCACAGCGGGAGGCTCGCAGATACGCAGTATTTT
. TRBD2 TRBJ2-7 TRBV14 CASSHPWGGPDYEQYF TGTGCCAGCAGCCACCCCTGGGGAGGGCCCGACTACGAGCAGTACTTC
. . TRBJ2-4 TRBV2 CASSEHDSVQYF TGTGCCAGCAGTGAACACGACAGTGTTCAGTACTTC
. . TRBJ1-3 TRBV11-2 CASSHGVEAGNTIYF TGTGCCAGCAGCCACGGGGTTGAAGCTGGAAACACCATATATTTT
. TRBD2 TRBJ2-1 TRBV30 CAWSVRGSGRNNEQFF TGTGCCTGGAGTGTACGGGGTAGCGGGAGAAACAATGAGCAGTTCTTC
. . TRBJ1-2 TRBV2 CASIIEGGYGYTF TGTGCCAGCATTATTGAGGGTGGCTATGGCTACACCTTC
few TRBD1 TRBJ2-3 TRBV6-4 CASSGTGVSTDTQYF TGTGCCAGCAGTGGGACAGGGGTGAGCACAGATACGCAGTATTTT
. . TRBJ1-4 TRBV6-6 CASSHRTVNEKLFF TGTGCCAGCAGCCACCGGACAGTAAATGAAAAACTGTTTTTT
few TRBD1 TRBJ1-2 TRBV7-8 CASSPFDRGYGYTF TGTGCCAGCAGCCCGTTCGACAGGGGCTATGGCTACACCTTC
. . TRBJ1-1 TRBV28 CASSFRTVLNTEAFF TGTGCCAGCAGTTTCAGGACAGTTTTGAACACTGAAGCTTTCTTT
. TRBD1 TRBJ1-6 TRBV5-1 CASSKGQGTDSPLHF TGCGCCAGCAGCAAGGGACAGGGTACGGATTCACCCCTCCACTTT
. TRBD1 TRBJ1-5 TRBV10-2 CASSEYRGRLKGNQPQHF TGCGCCAGCAGTGAGTACAGGGGAAGGCTTAAAGGCAATCAGCCCCAGCATTTT
. TRBD1 TRBJ2-2 TRBV6-5 CASSYSQGADTGELFF TGTGCCAGCAGTTACTCCCAGGGGGCGGACACCGGGGAGCTGTTTTTT
. . TRBJ2-5 TRBV10-3 CAISAEAQLQETQYF TGTGCCATCAGTGCGGAGGCACAGCTTCAAGAGACCCAGTACTTC
few TRBD1 TRBJ1-2 TRBV6-5 CASSGTGYGYTF TGTGCCAGCAGTGGGACAGGCTATGGCTACACCTTC
many . TRBJ1-1 TRBV5-4 CASSLALGNTEAFF TGTGCCAGCAGCTTGGCCCTCGGGAACACTGAAGCTTTCTTT
. TRBD1 TRBJ1-2 TRBV19 CASSIALLGQGVDGYTF TGTGCCAGTAGTATCGCTCTACTAGGACAGGGCGTGGATGGCTACACCTTC
. . TRBJ1-2 TRBV6-4 CASSDSSGGYTF TGTGCCAGCAGTGACTCTTCAGGGGGCTACACCTTC
. TRBD1 TRBJ2-7 TRBV10-3 CAISRDRDREQYF TGTGCCATCAGCCGGGACAGGGATCGAGAGCAGTACTTC
. . TRBJ1-2 TRBV2 CASRDYGVLYGYTF TGTGCCAGCAGGGACTATGGGGTCCTCTATGGCTACACCTTC
few . TRBJ1-2 TRBV6-6 CASSYGGNYGYTF TGTGCCAGCAGTTACGGCGGGAACTATGGCTACACCTTC
few . TRBJ1-6 TRBV4-1 CASSQALASGSPLHF TGCGCCAGCAGCCAAGCCCTCGCCTCAGGATCACCCCTCCACTTT
. . TRBJ2-1 TRBV29-1 CSVEREQFF TGCAGCGTCGAGAGGGAGCAGTTCTTC
. . TRBJ1-6 TRBV18 CASSPEQPGIVNNSPLHF TGTGCCAGCTCACCGGAGCAGCCGGGGATCGTTAATAATTCACCCCTCCACTTT
few . TRBJ1-2 TRBV10-2 CASSAGDLYGYTF TGCGCCAGCAGTGCCGGAGATCTCTATGGCTACACCTTC
. . TRBJ2-7 TRBV5-1 CASSLGDTYEQYF TGCGCCAGCAGCTTGGGGGACACCTACGAGCAGTACTTC
once . TRBJ2-7 TRBV20-1 CSASSYEQYF TGCAGTGCTAGTAGCTACGAGCAGTACTTC
. . TRBJ1-3 TRBV6-5 CASGSGSSSGNTIYF TGTGCCAGCGGGTCGGGGTCTAGCTCTGGAAACACCATATATTTT
. . TRBJ2-3 TRBV2 CASTQGTDTQYF TGTGCCAGCACACAGGGCACAGATACGCAGTATTTT
. . TRBJ2-5 TRBV7-2 CASSLAQGWYQETQYF TGTGCCAGCAGCTTAGCTCAGGGATGGTACCAAGAGACCCAGTACTTC
. TRBD2 TRBJ2-2 TRBV5-8 CASKRGPGELFF TGTGCCAGCAAGCGGGGCCCCGGGGAGCTGTTTTTT
. . TRBJ2-1 TRBV11-2 CASSLAAYNEQFF TGTGCCAGCAGCTTAGCAGCCTACAATGAGCAGTTCTTC
. TRBD2 TRBJ2-7 TRBV5-4 CASSSDPSGSIEQYF TGTGCCAGCAGCTCCGATCCTAGCGGGAGTATCGAGCAGTACTTC
. . TRBJ2-1 TRBV15 CATTEVGGTYNEQFF TGTGCCACCACCGAGGTAGGGGGTACCTACAATGAGCAGTTCTTC
. TRBD2 TRBJ2-3 TRBV13 CASSRGLAGASWVTQYF TGTGCCAGCAGCCGGGGACTAGCGGGAGCCTCTTGGGTTACGCAGTATTTT
once . TRBJ2-1 TRBV7-8 CASSPGFTDIEQFF TGTGCCAGCAGCCCCGGGTTTACTGATATTGAGCAGTTCTTC
. TRBD2 TRBJ2-7 TRBV7-8 CASSTTSGYEQYF TGTGCCAGCAGCACCACTAGCGGCTACGAGCAGTACTTC
. . TRBJ2-1 TRBV2 CASSGWPIARNEQFF TGTGCCAGCAGTGGGTGGCCGATAGCGAGGAATGAGCAGTTCTTC
. TRBD2 TRBJ2-5 TRBV27 CASSLGLAGGSAETQYF TGTGCCAGCAGTTTGGGACTAGCGGGGGGGTCAGCAGAGACCCAGTACTTC
. TRBD1 TRBJ1-4 TRBV29-1 CSAGQGANEKLFF TGCAGCGCGGGTCAGGGGGCTAATGAAAAACTGTTTTTT
. . TRBJ1-5 TRBV28 CASSLLPGFPSNQPQHF TGTGCCAGCAGTTTATTACCAGGGTTCCCTAGCAATCAGCCCCAGCATTTT
. TRBD2 TRBJ2-3 TRBV9 CASSVSGGRLNTQYF TGTGCCAGCAGCGTTAGCGGGGGGCGCCTAAATACGCAGTATTTT
. . TRBJ2-3 TRBV19 CASRPAGSARDTQYF TGTGCCAGTAGACCGGCCGGGTCCGCCCGGGATACGCAGTATTTT
once TRBD1 TRBJ1-1 TRBV2 CASSALTGGTEAFF TGTGCCAGCAGTGCATTGACAGGGGGCACTGAAGCTTTCTTT
. . TRBJ1-3 TRBV7-9 CASSPPDRYSGNTIYF TGTGCCAGCAGCCCCCCGGACAGATACTCTGGAAACACCATATATTTT
. . TRBJ1-4 TRBV9 CASSVHVQASNEKLFF TGTGCCAGCAGCGTACACGTACAGGCCTCTAATGAAAAACTGTTTTTT
. TRBD1 TRBJ2-2 TRBV6-1 CAGWTGAGRELFF TGTGCCGGATGGACAGGGGCTGGCCGGGAGCTGTTTTTT
. . TRBJ1-1 TRBV28 CASSPPTGYTEAFF TGTGCCAGCAGTCCCCCGACAGGTTACACTGAAGCTTTCTTT
. . TRBJ2-3 TRBV5-8 CASSFPLTQYF TGTGCCAGCAGCTTCCCCCTCACGCAGTATTTT
. TRBD2 TRBJ2-3 TRBV4-3 CASSQEVSSGVGTQYF TGCGCCAGCAGCCAAGAAGTTTCTAGCGGGGTCGGCACGCAGTATTTT
. . TRBJ2-3 TRBV12-2 CASRVGTSGSTDTQYF TGTGCAAGTCGCGTCGGGACTAGCGGTTCCACAGATACGCAGTATTTT
. . TRBJ1-5 TRBV19 CASSERVSNQPQHF TGTGCCAGTAGTGAACGGGTAAGCAATCAGCCCCAGCATTTT
. TRBD2 TRBJ2-1 TRBV28 CASSSSGRANEQFF TGTGCCAGCAGTTCGAGCGGGAGGGCCAATGAGCAGTTCTTC
. TRBD2 TRBJ2-2 TRBV28 CASSPGLAGLNTGELFF TGTGCCAGCAGTCCGGGACTAGCGGGGCTGAACACCGGGGAGCTGTTTTTT
. . TRBJ2-3 TRBV29-1 CSVAETQSDTQYF TGCAGCGTTGCGGAGACTCAATCAGATACGCAGTATTTT
. . TRBJ2-2 TRBV6-6 CASRAGGTGTGELFF TGTGCCAGCAGGGCCGGAGGAACGGGCACCGGGGAGCTGTTTTTT
. . TRBJ1-5 TRBV5-6 CASSLVTSGGQPQHF TGTGCCAGCAGCTTGGTCACGTCAGGAGGGCAGCCCCAGCATTTT